This section outlines one T cell receptor (beta chain) sequence together with its context. Its antigen is still unknown. The data are from a study of T cells in Graves' hyperthyroidism and ophthalmopathy. Study-level results: Most clonotypes expanded in thyroid above 0.001 were likewise present in blood. Ophthalmopathy was told apart from stable hyperthyroidism by a 13 V-J model.

From RNA transcripts, TCR beta CDR3 regions were amplified. HTBI primers were employed in a first-round RT-PCR of the TCR CDR3. TCRdb reprocessed the multiplex PCR reads with MiXCR, giving one entry per CDR3 protein. The table includes around 690,000 distinct CDR3 sequences, 15% to 20% detected once. Newly diagnosed patients aged 18 to 65 had hyperthyroidism of under 2 months' duration. The receptor's source is a man between 50 and 59 years old with Graves' hyperthyroidism. Material for sequencing was blood.

The CDR3 coding sequence is TGTGCCAGCAGTTTAAGCGATCTCGCGGTATGGGGGACCGGGGAGCTGTTTTTT. It is translated as CASSLSDLAVWGTGELFF. The V gene is TRBV28, the J gene TRBJ2-2; D assignment may be TRBD1 or TRBD2 (5 bases each). This CDR3 has 18 residues. The germline CDR1 and CDR2 sequences are MDHEN and SYDVKM. Between the trimmed V and J ends, which lost 2 bases and 5 bases, there was a span of 21 bases.